This T cell receptor beta chain is from a study of shared clonotypes between healthy human individuals. The sample holds one count of this clone. Assay: immunoSEQ multiplex PCR; the TCRdb copy retains only in-frame clones and omits some. This sample has some 1 million clones; 75% occur once, and the top ten carry roughly 1.5%. This TCR came from a man aged 18 to 35 in good health. Sequencing was carried out using memory CD4+ T cells sorted from blood. Subset noted: CD45RA-negative fraction.

This CDR3 reads CASSSGLRAGGADTQYF. The CDR3, as DNA: TGTGCCAGCAGCTCGGGGTTACGGGCGGGTGGAGCAGATACGCAGTATTTT. V is TRBV7-6 and J is TRBJ2-3, with a tentative D call TRBD2 (5 bases). Germline CDR1 and CDR2: SGHVS and FNYEAQ. Trimming removed 4 bases from V and 4 bases from J, with 21 bases in between. The CDR3 contains 17 residues.